These T cell receptor beta chains were read from a single sample in a study of T cells in Graves' hyperthyroidism and ophthalmopathy. TCRdb itself ran the multiplex PCR reads through MiXCR, one entry per CDR3 protein. The table records around 290,000 distinct CDR3 sequences, about 13% of them present only once. Sequenced: blood. Source of these receptors: a woman between 40 and 55 years old with Graves' hyperthyroidism. Both conserved end residues are part of each CDR3. A D gene is named only where the DNA matches it firmly. Clone size is shown for a subset of rows, as once, few, many or a class of expanded clone.

TRBV11-2	-	few	TRBJ2-6	TGTGCCAGCAGCTCAAGCCCGGGTTCCGGGGCCAACGTCCTGACTTTC	CASSSSPGSGANVLTF
TRBV6-1	TRBD1	many	TRBJ1-1	TGTGCCAGCAGTCATATCCGGACAGGTCTGAACACTGAAGCTTTCTTT	CASSHIRTGLNTEAFF
TRBV11-3	TRBD1	many	TRBJ2-7	TGTGCCAGCAGCGACAGGGCTTTATTGCAGTACTTC	CASSDRALLQYF
TRBV29-1	-	few	TRBJ1-4	TGCAGCGCAGTAGAGGGGACTAATGAAAAACTGTTTTTT	CSAVEGTNEKLFF
TRBV3-1	-	-	TRBJ2-1	TGTGCCAGCAGCCAAGGGGGACGGCAGTTCTTC	CASSQGGRQFF
TRBV7-9	-	-	TRBJ1-5	TGCGCCAGCAGCCAAGATCTCTCGACAGGACACAATCAGCCCCAGCATTTT	CASSQDLSTGHNQPQHF
TRBV5-6	-	many	TRBJ2-1	TGTGCCAGCAGCTTGTCAGGCACCCACTACAATGAGCAGTTCTTC	CASSLSGTHYNEQFF
TRBV27	TRBD1	many	TRBJ1-2	TGTGCCAGCTCTACAAACAGGGGGGGAGCTAACTATGGCTACACCTTC	CASSTNRGGANYGYTF
TRBV2	-	few	TRBJ1-6	TGTGCCAGCTCTGGGGACTCACCCCTCCACTTT	CASSGDSPLHF
TRBV24-1	TRBD1	-	TRBJ2-4	TGTGCCACCAGGGAAGTGGCGGACAGGGTGCGTGGTGTTGCTGGAGAAAACATTCAGTACTTC	CATREVADRVRGVAGENIQYF
TRBV6-1	-	-	TRBJ1-4	TGTGCCAGCAGTGATCGCGGGGCAACTAATGAAAAACTGTTTTTT	CASSDRGATNEKLFF
TRBV3-1	-	few	TRBJ2-2	TGTGCCAGCAGCCAAACCTCCAAAGGGGCGTTGAACACCGGGGAGCTGTTTTTT	CASSQTSKGALNTGELFF
TRBV15	-	many	TRBJ1-5	TGTGCCACCAGCAGAGCCTGGGGCAGGGCGGGTCAGCCCCAGCATTTT	CATSRAWGRAGQPQHF
TRBV19	-	few	TRBJ1-5	TGTGCCAGTAGTATAGGGGTTTTTCGAGGTCAGTCTAGCAATCAGCCCCAGCATTTT	CASSIGVFRGQSSNQPQHF
TRBV6-6	TRBD1	many	TRBJ1-5	TGTGCCAGCAGTTACTCGTGGGCCCCGGGACAGGATCAGCCCCAGCATTTT	CASSYSWAPGQDQPQHF
TRBV5-1	TRBD2	few	TRBJ2-2	TGCGCCACCCAGTTGACTAGCGGGGGATTCACCGGGGAGCTGTTTTTT	CATQLTSGGFTGELFF
TRBV2	TRBD2	many	TRBJ2-3	TGTGCCAGCAGTGCCCCCGGACTAGCGGGAAGCACAGATACGCAGTATTTT	CASSAPGLAGSTDTQYF
TRBV5-1	-	many	TRBJ2-3	TGCGCCAGCAGCTTGGATAGTTCCTCCGATACGCAGTATTTT	CASSLDSSSDTQYF
TRBV11-3	-	-	TRBJ1-4	TGTGCCAGCAGCTCCAGCTACGCTAATGAAAAACTGTTTTTT	CASSSSYANEKLFF
TRBV18	TRBD2	-	TRBJ2-3	TGTGCCAGCTCACCATGGACTAGCGGGGCTAGCACAGATACGCAGTATTTT	CASSPWTSGASTDTQYF
TRBV13	-	many	TRBJ1-6	TGTGCCAGCAGCTTAGGCATCGGGAATTCACCCCTCCACTTT	CASSLGIGNSPLHF
TRBV10-2	-	many	TRBJ1-1	TGCGCCAGCAGTAGGCCGGGAGGGAACACTGAAGCTTTCTTT	CASSRPGGNTEAFF
TRBV6-1	TRBD2	many	TRBJ2-7	TGTGCCAGCAGTGAGGGTAGCGGGAGGGCTTTCGACGAGCAGTACTTC	CASSEGSGRAFDEQYF
TRBV11-2	TRBD2	few	TRBJ2-2	TGTGCCAGCAGCTCACTAGCGGGATCCACCGGGGAGCTGTTTTTT	CASSSLAGSTGELFF
TRBV10-2	TRBD2	-	TRBJ2-1	TGCGCCAGCAGAGTAGCGGGAGGGCCTGGGAATGAGCAGTTCTTC	CASRVAGGPGNEQFF
TRBV7-9	-	many	TRBJ1-1	TGTGCCAGCAGCATCACGGGGGGGCCCACTGAAGCTTTCTTT	CASSITGGPTEAFF
TRBV12-3/TRBV12-4	-	many	TRBJ1-2	TGTGCCAGCAGCCCCGGGACAACTAACTATGGCTACACCTTC	CASSPGTTNYGYTF
TRBV12-3/TRBV12-4	-	many	TRBJ2-7	TGTGCCAGAACCTTCGAGCCTCCCGTGGAGCAGTACTTC	CARTFEPPVEQYF
TRBV29-1	TRBD1	few	TRBJ1-1	TGCAGCGTTGCGCGGGACAGATCGAACACTGAAGCTTTCTTT	CSVARDRSNTEAFF
TRBV19	TRBD1	-	TRBJ2-1	TGTGCCAGTATTGGACAGGGGGCCCTCGGGGAGTTCTTC	CASIGQGALGEFF
TRBV3-1	-	many	TRBJ1-1	TGTGCCAGCAGCCAAGTAATGTCGGGGGCCGCTGAAGCTTTCTTT	CASSQVMSGAAEAFF
TRBV12-3/TRBV12-4	-	many	TRBJ1-2	TGTGCCAGCAGCTCCGCCCGGGGCTATGGCTACACCTTC	CASSSARGYGYTF
TRBV6-1	TRBD1	few	TRBJ2-2	TGTGCCAGCAGGGGAGGACAGGGCGGCCTCGGGGAGCTGTTTTTT	CASRGGQGGLGELFF
TRBV12-3/TRBV12-4	-	many	TRBJ2-7	TGTGCCAGCAGTTGGGGAGGTCGAGGGCCCGGGGGCGAGCAGTACTTC	CASSWGGRGPGGEQYF
TRBV20-1	-	many	TRBJ2-3	TGCAGTGCTAGAGCATCTGGGCGGGTATGGGCAGATACGCAGTATTTT	CSARASGRVWADTQYF
TRBV27	TRBD1	few	TRBJ2-7	TGTGCCAGCAGTTCATACAGCGACCCGAACAGGGGCGAGCAGTACTTC	CASSSYSDPNRGEQYF
TRBV18	TRBD1	many	TRBJ1-2	TGTGCCAGCTCACCCGGACAGGGAATGGATGGCTACACCTTC	CASSPGQGMDGYTF
TRBV12-3/TRBV12-4	TRBD1	many	TRBJ1-4	TGTGCCAGCAGTTACGGGACAGGGGAGGAAAAACTGTTTTTT	CASSYGTGEEKLFF
TRBV29-1	-	-	TRBJ2-1	TGCAGCGTAGGACAGAACCACAATGAGCAGTTCTTC	CSVGQNHNEQFF
TRBV15	-	-	TRBJ1-4	TGTGCCACCAGCAGCTTCAAGAGGTCTTTTAATGAAAAACTGTTTTTT	CATSSFKRSFNEKLFF
TRBV2	TRBD1	many	TRBJ2-1	TGTGCCGCTGGGCAGGGGGCCTACAATGAGCAGTTCTTC	CAAGQGAYNEQFF
TRBV7-2	-	many	TRBJ1-5	TGTGCCAGCAGCTTAGCCAGCAATCAGCCCCAGCATTTT	CASSLASNQPQHF